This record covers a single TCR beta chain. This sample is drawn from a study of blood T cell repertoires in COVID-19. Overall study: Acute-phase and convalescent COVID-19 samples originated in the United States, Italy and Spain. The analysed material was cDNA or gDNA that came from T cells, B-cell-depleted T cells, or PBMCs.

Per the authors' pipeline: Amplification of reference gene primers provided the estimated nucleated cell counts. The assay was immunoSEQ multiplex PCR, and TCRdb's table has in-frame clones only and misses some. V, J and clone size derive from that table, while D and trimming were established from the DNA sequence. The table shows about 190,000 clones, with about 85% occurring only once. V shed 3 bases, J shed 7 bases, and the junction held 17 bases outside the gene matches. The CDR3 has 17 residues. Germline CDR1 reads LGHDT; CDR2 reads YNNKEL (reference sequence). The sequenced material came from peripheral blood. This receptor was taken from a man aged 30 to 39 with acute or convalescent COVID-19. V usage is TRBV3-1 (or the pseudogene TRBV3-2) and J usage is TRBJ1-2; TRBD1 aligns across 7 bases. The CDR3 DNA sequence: TGTGCCAGCAGCCACAGTATAATGAAGGGGGCGCGGAGTGGCTACACCTTC. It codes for CASSHSIMKGARSGYTF.